This T cell receptor beta chain was captured in a study of vaccination and CD4 T cells after COVID-19. The study's findings and limits: Spike mono-reactive clones accounted for 304 of the 307 vaccine-specific clones found in convalescent patients.

This clonotype was counted only a few times. Its cognate antigen is unknown. Cultured CD4+ T-cell DNA underwent Oncomine TCR Beta short-read sequencing. After culture, CD4+ T cells served as the source for genomic DNA extraction. TCRdb ran MiXCR on the PCR reads and lists one entry per CDR3 protein. The sample includes 8,000 to 10,000 distinct CDR3 sequences, roughly 27% of them seen just once. Treatment reported: roughly 10-day PBMC culture with coronavirus spike peptide pools or control peptides (ViraFEST assay). Gathered ahead of the COVID-19 pandemic (2011-2018) were the CD4+ T cells of the unexposed donor. Using peptide pools, antigen-specific T cells were expanded in ViraFEST before TCRs were sequenced. The TCR comes from a human donor in good health. The sequenced sample was CD4+ T cells from blood, cultured in vitro.

CDR3 region: CSARGQGKETQYF. CDR3 nucleotides: TGCAGTGCTAGGGGACAGGGGAAGGAGACCCAGTACTTC. The V call is TRBV20-1, the J call TRBJ2-5, with 10 bases identical to TRBD1. CDR3 size: 13 residues. CDR1 DFQATT and CDR2 SNEGSKA come from the germline V gene (reference sequence). J was trimmed by 5 bases and V by 3 bases; bases with no gene match: 3.